The sequence of this TCR beta chain was determined in a study of blood T cell repertoires in COVID-19. Overall study: From T cells, B-cell-depleted T cells, or PBMCs came the material, which was cDNA or gDNA.

Germline loops: CDR1 MDHEN, CDR2 SYDVKM. V lost 4 bases to trimming and J lost 2 bases, with 17 bases between them. The CDR3 sequence is 16 residues long. Sequenced by immunoSEQ multiplex PCR; TCRdb stores in-frame clones only, minus some. The sample shows around 220,000 clones, around 89% of them seen only once. No more than 2 weeks before study entry, exposed participants had met a case of COVID-19. The receptor was isolated from a man aged 25-40 years who had been exposed to COVID-19. Sequencing used PBMCs or T cells enriched from blood (not recorded which). V and J are TRBV28 and TRBJ1-1; the D gene is possibly TRBD1 (6 bases). The CDR3 sequence: CASSYDPGTTNTEAFF. In nucleotides, the CDR3 is TGTGCCAGCAGTTATGACCCCGGGACAACTAACACTGAAGCTTTCTTT.